A selection of T cell receptor beta chains follows, all from one sample in a study of radiation and T cells in renal cell carcinoma. Only in-frame clones appear in the TCRdb table, and some are missing; sequencing was by immunoSEQ multiplex PCR. Here the sample spans 100,000 to 150,000 clones, around 85% being singletons. Here the sequenced sample was blood, taken from a patient whose treatment included radiotherapy and nephrectomy. These TCRs come from a man aged 45 to 65 with renal cell carcinoma. Both conserved end residues are trimmed from each CDR3.

V: TRBV7-2
J: TRBJ1-4
CDR3: ASSSPRQGEEKLF

V: TRBV9
J: TRBJ2-3
CDR3: ASSVQGRGDTQY

V: TRBV5-1
J: TRBJ2-1
CDR3: ASSLGTHNEQF

V: TRBV2
J: TRBJ1-2
CDR3: ASSVDVAAGGYT

V: TRBV7-9
J: TRBJ2-1
CDR3: ASSLSAVTYNEQF

V: TRBV29-1
J: TRBJ2-2
CDR3: SVGLAGSRTGELF

V: TRBV6-1
J: TRBJ2-6
CDR3: ASSEAQGAGANVLT

V: TRBV9
J: TRBJ2-2
CDR3: ASSPRASGSNTGELF

V: TRBV5-1
J: TRBJ2-6
CDR3: ASSLGSRGLSGANVLT

V: TRBV6-1
J: TRBJ1-1
CDR3: ASSARQGAVTEAF

V: TRBV4-3
J: TRBJ2-4
CDR3: ASSPTSGGYIQY

V: TRBV9
J: TRBJ1-2
CDR3: ASSGLRANYGYT

V: TRBV19
J: TRBJ2-7
CDR3: ASSILTTGDDLPYEQY

V: TRBV21-1
J: TRBJ1-2
CDR3: ASERGRGRTANYGYT

V: TRBV4-1
J: TRBJ2-3
CDR3: ASSQDVGTDTQY

V: TRBV6-5
J: TRBJ2-5
CDR3: ASRYGLQETQY

V: TRBV5-1
J: TRBJ2-3
CDR3: ASSLVGSLAGDTDTQY

V: TRBV7-9
J: TRBJ1-1
CDR3: ASSFTPRGRGTEAF

V: TRBV18
J: TRBJ2-5
CDR3: ASSQDYQETQY

V: TRBV25-1
J: TRBJ2-2
CDR3: ASKGGYTGELF

V: TRBV6-6
J: TRBJ2-7
CDR3: ASSYSTGMGQY

V: TRBV6-5
J: TRBJ2-7
CDR3: ASARAGGTYEQY